This T cell receptor beta chain was captured by sequencing in a study of beta chain features in type 1 diabetes. Points from the study as a whole: TCRB CDR3s from Type 1 diabetes patients were moderately but significantly shorter in all four CD4+ subsets.

Stem cell-like memory, regulatory, central memory and naive CD4+ cells were sorted via CD45RO/CCR7/CD25/CD127/CD95/CD27. The length of the CDR3 is 14 residues. Germline values: CDR1 SGHTA, CDR2 FQGNSA. Trimming pared 5 bases from V and 5 bases from J, leaving 13 bases between. Investigators reverse transcribed all isolated RNA, so they sequenced expressed TCRB transcripts. The protocol was immunoSEQ multiplex PCR, while the TCRdb copy is restricted to in-frame clones and leaves out a portion. The sample comprises tens of thousands of clones, 68% of which are singletons, and about 1.1% rests with the top ten. Notes on this clone: Its antigen is still unknown.

The chain combines TRBV7-2 with TRBJ1-5; D unclear. The sample was stem cell memory CD4+ T cells from blood. The sequence was collected from a middle-aged woman with type 1 diabetes. In DNA, the CDR3 is TGTGCCAGCAGCCAACAAGAAGTCGATCAGCCCCAGCATTTT. Its protein product is CASSQQEVDQPQHF.